This T cell receptor (beta chain) appears in the sequencing data of a study of T-cell memory formation after mild COVID-19. General study results and limits: Second-wave clones peaking on day 37 lacked confirmed SARS-CoV-2 specificity. CD4+ contracting clones lay mainly in CM and EM, CD8+ ones in EMRA.

The ends lost 6 bases at V and 5 bases at J; junction bases unmatched: 5. Germline values: CDR1 SGHTA, CDR2 FQGNSA. This CDR3 comprises 13 residues. The 5'RACE method, run with constant-segment primers, produced TCR alpha and TCR beta cDNA libraries (carrying sample barcodes and UMIs). TCRdb re-called the 5' RACE reads through MiXCR, storing one row per CDR3 protein. The sample records 250,000 to 300,000 distinct CDR3 sequences, around 16% being singletons. Ten or more counts support this clonotype. The antigen is undetermined. The sample consisted of PBMCs or a T cell subset sorted from them (not recorded which). The chain is built from TRBV7-2 and TRBJ2-3; 7 positions agree with TRBD1. This receptor was taken from a man between 18 and 35 years old who had mild COVID-19 (a few samples of this study predate the infection). Cell type and time point are not known. The CDR3 region is CASRSQGLDTQYF. In DNA, the CDR3 is TGTGCCAGCAGGTCACAGGGGTTAGATACGCAGTATTTT.